A selection of T cell receptor beta chains follows, all from one sample in a study of cytomegalovirus exposure and HLA in healthy donors. This table comes from immunoSEQ multiplex PCR, and its TCRdb copy is limited to in-frame clones, with some not included. The sample records 150,000 to 200,000 clones, 65% to 85% being singletons. Sequencing was done on a sample of PBMCs. These receptors all come from a boy between 2 and 15 years old in good health and CMV-seronegative. CDR3s include the opening cysteine and the closing phenylalanine or tryptophan. D genes are given only for firm matches.

>-|TRBJ2-3|14|TRBV7-2
CASSQNRAVDTQYF
TGTGCCAGCAGCCAAAACAGGGCGGTAGATACGCAGTATTTT
>-|TRBJ2-1|12|TRBV6-1
CASALGISEQFF
TGTGCCAGTGCACTAGGGATCTCTGAGCAGTTCTTC
>TRBD1|TRBJ1-1|14|TRBV6-6
CASSYGTVNTEAFF
TGTGCCAGCAGTTATGGGACAGTAAACACTGAAGCTTTCTTT
>-|TRBJ2-5|16|TRBV15
CATRPSPGAGWETQYF
TGTGCCACCAGGCCCTCACCAGGGGCAGGTTGGGAGACCCAGTACTTC
>-|TRBJ1-2|16|TRBV7-9
CASSPAPGGDNYGYTF
TGTGCCAGCAGCCCCGCCCCGGGGGGCGATAACTATGGCTACACCTTC
>TRBD2|TRBJ2-5|16|TRBV5-6
CASSLARTSGRETQYF
TGTGCCAGCAGCTTGGCAAGGACTAGCGGTAGGGAGACCCAGTACTTC
>-|TRBJ1-1|13|TRBV5-1
CASSPWRGTEAFF
TGCGCCAGCAGCCCTTGGAGGGGAACTGAAGCTTTCTTT
>-|TRBJ2-7|15|TRBV7-8
CASSFSDTRTYEQYF
TGTGCCAGCAGCTTCTCCGACACCCGAACCTACGAGCAGTACTTC
>TRBD1|TRBJ2-1|15|TRBV6-1
CASSEAQDRSNEQFF
TGTGCCAGCAGTGAAGCGCAGGACAGGTCAAATGAGCAGTTCTTC
>-|TRBJ2-1|15|TRBV6-6
CASRHEGGPRYEQFF
TGTGCCAGCAGACACGAGGGGGGGCCTCGGTATGAGCAGTTCTTC
>-|TRBJ2-7|15|TRBV7-9
CASSLWPGATYEQYF
TGTGCCAGCAGCTTATGGCCAGGGGCAACCTACGAGCAGTACTTC